This T cell receptor beta chain is from a study of blood T cell repertoires in COVID-19. Overall study: Nucleic acid was either cDNA or gDNA, and it came from T cells, B-cell-depleted T cells, or PBMCs.

Per the authors' pipeline: It was from reference gene primer amplification that nucleated cell counts were estimated. The data were produced by immunoSEQ multiplex PCR, yet TCRdb's version contains in-frame clones alone and is incomplete. That table is the source of V, J and clone size, and D and trimming were worked out from the DNA. This sample has 350,000 to 400,000 clones, with approximately 89% found just once. This CDR3 region has 16 residues. Germline values: CDR1 SGHKS, CDR2 YYEKEE (reference sequence). J lost 5 bases, V lost 4 bases, and 13 bases had no gene match. Across under 25 US areas, participants ranged in age from about 18 to 89 years. Participants were placed into cohorts based on the clinical history they reported.

This sequence joins TRBV5-5 and TRBJ2-5; 8 bases agree with TRBD1. This receptor was obtained from a man aged 35-49 years in a cohort exposed to, infected with or recovered from COVID-19 (not recorded which). Material: PBMCs or T cells enriched from blood (not recorded which). As DNA, the CDR3 is TGTGCCAGCAGCGGAGGGGCAGGGGGCTTAAAGGAGACCCAGTACTTC. Protein sequence: CASSGGAGGLKETQYF.